The rows below give T cell receptor beta chains drawn from one sample of a study of blood T cell repertoires in COVID-19. Here immunoSEQ multiplex PCR was the method, and the copy in TCRdb shows in-frame clones only, minus some. This sample has about 110,000 clones, with roughly 90% found just once. Sequenced sample: peripheral blood. The source of these receptors is a man between 40 and 49 years old with active or convalescent COVID-19. The CDR3 runs from the conserved cysteine through the conserved F or W. The D gene is left open where the match is weak. Clone size appears in some rows only: once, few, many, or a class for an expanded clone.

CDR3 protein | CDR3 DNA | V gene | D gene | clone size | J gene
CASSQEPRGVEAFF | TGTGCCAGCAGCCAAGAGCCCAGGGGAGTTGAAGCTTTCTTT | TRBV14 | NA | once | TRBJ1-1
CASSFRDSLFSGANVLTF | TGTGCCAGCAGTTTCCGGGACAGCCTCTTCTCTGGGGCCAACGTCCTGACTTTC | TRBV28 | TRBD1 | NA | TRBJ2-6
CASASGADTQYF | TGTGCCAGCGCCTCCGGGGCAGATACGCAGTATTTT | TRBV11-2 | NA | NA | TRBJ2-3
CASSPGQGRSGANVLTF | TGTGCCAGCAGTCCGGGACAGGGGCGGTCTGGGGCCAACGTCCTGACTTTC | TRBV2 | TRBD1 | NA | TRBJ2-6
CARGDRGPDSGANVLTF | TGTGCCAGGGGGGACAGGGGGCCGGACTCTGGGGCCAACGTCCTGACTTTC | TRBV7-9 | TRBD1 | NA | TRBJ2-6
CASSSTGYEQYF | TGTGCCAGCAGTTCAACAGGGTACGAGCAGTACTTC | TRBV6-5 | NA | NA | TRBJ2-7
CASSLRTDYNEQFF | TGCGCCAGCAGCTTACGGACAGACTACAATGAGCAGTTCTTC | TRBV5-1 | NA | NA | TRBJ2-1
CASSSYRMDQPQHF | TGTGCCAGCAGCTCCTACAGAATGGATCAGCCCCAGCATTTT | TRBV7-2 | NA | once | TRBJ1-5
CASSPGQDNQPQHF | TGTGCCAGCTCACCCGGCCAGGACAATCAGCCCCAGCATTTT | TRBV18 | NA | NA | TRBJ1-5
CASGLVTSGEQFF | TGTGCTAGTGGTTTGGTAACGAGTGGTGAGCAGTTCTTC | TRBV12-5 | NA | NA | TRBJ2-1
CASSYLRGTEAFF | TGCGCCAGCAGTTACCTCAGGGGGACTGAAGCTTTCTTT | TRBV10-1 | TRBD1 | NA | TRBJ1-1
CAWKWGKNTEAFF | TGTGCCTGGAAGTGGGGCAAAAACACTGAAGCTTTCTTT | TRBV30 | NA | NA | TRBJ1-1
CASSDRVSETQYF | TGTGCCAGCAGCGACAGGGTTTCAGAGACCCAGTACTTC | TRBV7-9 | TRBD1 | NA | TRBJ2-5